The clone carrying this T cell receptor (beta chain) was picked up many times. The antigen is unknown. Time point defined: newly diagnosed GD, antithyroid drugs for less than 3 months. RNA from PBMCs was the source of the TCR library. The entry originates in a study of regulatory T cells in long-lasting Graves disease. Across the whole study: Newly diagnosed Graves' patients took antithyroid drugs under 3 months. Findings and limits, study-wide: Lower TCR diversity was seen in persistent Graves' patients than in newly diagnosed ones. Blood alone, not thyroid tissue, was studied.

Construction of the TCR beta libraries employed iRepertoire HTBI primers in conjunction with Arm-PCR of CDR3 regions. TCRdb itself ran the multiplex PCR reads through MiXCR, one entry per CDR3 protein. The sample holds under 250,000 distinct CDR3 sequences, roughly a fifth seen once. The CDR3 is 16 amino acids. The V gene's germline CDR1 is SGHAT and CDR2 FQNNGV. Trimming took 5 bases from V and 0 from J; bases not matched to a gene: 6. The chain couples TRBV11-2 to TRBJ2-3, with TRBD1 matching 9 bases. Material: peripheral blood mononuclear cells (PBMCs), obtained at new diagnosis, from a patient treated with antithyroid drugs. The receptor comes from a female donor with Graves disease. CDR3 nucleotides: TGTGCCAGCAGCCGCCGGGACAGGGCAAGCACAGATACGCAGTATTTT. It encodes CASSRRDRASTDTQYF.